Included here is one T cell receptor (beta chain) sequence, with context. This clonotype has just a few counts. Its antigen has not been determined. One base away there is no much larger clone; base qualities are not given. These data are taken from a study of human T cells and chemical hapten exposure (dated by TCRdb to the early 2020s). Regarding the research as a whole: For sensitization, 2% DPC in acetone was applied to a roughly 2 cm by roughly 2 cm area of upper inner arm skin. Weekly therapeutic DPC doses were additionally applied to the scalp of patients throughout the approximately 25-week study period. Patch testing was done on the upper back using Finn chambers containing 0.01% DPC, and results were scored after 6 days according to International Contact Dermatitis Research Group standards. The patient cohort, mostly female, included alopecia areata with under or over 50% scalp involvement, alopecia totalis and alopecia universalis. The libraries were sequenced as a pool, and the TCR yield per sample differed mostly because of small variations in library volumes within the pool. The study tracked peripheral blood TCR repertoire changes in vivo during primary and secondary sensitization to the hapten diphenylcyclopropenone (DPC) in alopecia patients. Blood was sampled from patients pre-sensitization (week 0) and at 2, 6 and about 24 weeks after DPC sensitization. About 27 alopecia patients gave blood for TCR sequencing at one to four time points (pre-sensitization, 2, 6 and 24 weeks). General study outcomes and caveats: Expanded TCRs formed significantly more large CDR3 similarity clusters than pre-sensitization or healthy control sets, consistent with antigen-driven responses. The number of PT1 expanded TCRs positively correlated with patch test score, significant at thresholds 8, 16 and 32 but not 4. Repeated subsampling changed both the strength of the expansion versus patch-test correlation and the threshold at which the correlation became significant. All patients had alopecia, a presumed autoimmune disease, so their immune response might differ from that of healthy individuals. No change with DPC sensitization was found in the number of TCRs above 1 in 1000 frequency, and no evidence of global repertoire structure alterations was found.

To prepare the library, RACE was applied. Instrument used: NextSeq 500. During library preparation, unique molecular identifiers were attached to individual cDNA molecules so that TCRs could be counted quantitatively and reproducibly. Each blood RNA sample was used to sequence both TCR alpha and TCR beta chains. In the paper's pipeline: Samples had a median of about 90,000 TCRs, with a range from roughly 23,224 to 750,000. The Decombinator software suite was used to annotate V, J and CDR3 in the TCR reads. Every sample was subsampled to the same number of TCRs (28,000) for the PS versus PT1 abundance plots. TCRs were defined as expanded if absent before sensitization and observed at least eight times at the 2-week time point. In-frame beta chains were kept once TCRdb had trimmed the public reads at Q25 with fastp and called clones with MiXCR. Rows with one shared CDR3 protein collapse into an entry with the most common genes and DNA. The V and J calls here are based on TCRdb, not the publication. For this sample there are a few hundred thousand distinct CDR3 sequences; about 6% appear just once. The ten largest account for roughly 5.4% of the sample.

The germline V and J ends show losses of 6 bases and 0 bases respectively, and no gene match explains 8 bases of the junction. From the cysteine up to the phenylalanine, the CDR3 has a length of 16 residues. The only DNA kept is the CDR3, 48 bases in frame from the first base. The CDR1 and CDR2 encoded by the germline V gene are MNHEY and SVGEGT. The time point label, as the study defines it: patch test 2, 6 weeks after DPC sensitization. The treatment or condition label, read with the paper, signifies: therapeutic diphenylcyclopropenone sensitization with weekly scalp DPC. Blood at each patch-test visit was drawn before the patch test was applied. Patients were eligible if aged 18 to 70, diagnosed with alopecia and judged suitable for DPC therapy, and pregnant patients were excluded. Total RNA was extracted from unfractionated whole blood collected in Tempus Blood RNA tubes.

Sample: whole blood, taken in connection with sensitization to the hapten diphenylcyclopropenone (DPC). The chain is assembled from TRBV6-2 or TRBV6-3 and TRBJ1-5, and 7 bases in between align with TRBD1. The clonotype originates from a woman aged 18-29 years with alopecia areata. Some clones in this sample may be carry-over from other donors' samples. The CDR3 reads CASRPGQAYSNQPQHF. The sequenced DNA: TGTGCCAGCAGGCCCGGACAGGCCTATAGCAATCAGCCCCAGCATTTT.